The 18 T cell receptor beta chains below all came from one sample that was sequenced in a study of blood T cell repertoires in COVID-19. The method was immunoSEQ multiplex PCR; TCRdb's version includes in-frame clones alone and lacks a portion of them. The sample lists some 160,000 clones; about nine tenths were seen once. The sequenced sample was peripheral blood. The receptors here all came from an older woman with acute or convalescent COVID-19.

The chain is built from TRBV5-5 and TRBJ2-2; tentative D call: TRBD2 (7 bases). Trimming left V 0 bases short and J 4 bases short, with 13 bases between. The germline CDR1 and CDR2 sequences are SGHKS and YYEKEE (reference sequence). The CDR3 sequence is 16 residues long. The CDR3 DNA is TGTGCCAGCAGCTTGGTTGTGGGAGGGGGCACCGGGGAGCTGTTTTTT. As protein: CASSLVVGGGTGELFF. Complete variable domain (other parts from reference TRBV5-5 and TRBJ2-2): DAGVTQSPTHLIKTRGQQVTLRCSPISGHKSVSWYQQVLGQGPQFIFQYYEKEERGRGNFPDRFSARQFPNYSSELNVNALLLGDSALYLCASSLVVGGGTGELFFGEGSRLTVL.

The chain links TRBV6-4 to TRBJ2-3; 7 bases align to TRBD2. The CDR3 consists of 14 residues. Germline CDR1 reads MRHNA; CDR2 reads SNTAGT. Losses at the gene ends were 6 bases for V and 7 bases for J; bases not matched to a gene: 10. CDR3 sequence (DNA): TGTGCCAGCAGCCCGAGCGGGACCAGACATACGCAGTATTTT. Encoded protein: CASSPSGTRHTQYF.

The table lists this clone with a count of one. V and J are TRBV7-8 and TRBJ2-3, with TRBD1 identical over 9 bases. V was pared by 2 bases and J by 6 bases, with 3 bases of the junction left unmatched. The CDR3 spans 14 residues. CDR1 is SGHVS and CDR2 is FQNEAQ in the germline V gene. The DNA for the CDR3 is TGTGCCAGCAGCTTAAGTGGGACAGGGGATACGCAGTATTTT. Protein product: CASSLSGTGDTQYF.

This clone was detected once. The chain carries TRBV19 and TRBJ2-2, with 7 bases matching TRBD2. V shed 1 base, J shed 4 bases, and the junction held 12 bases outside the gene matches. From germline, CDR1 is LNHDA and CDR2 SQIVND (reference sequence). The CDR3 extends over 18 amino acids. CDR3 in DNA: TGTGCCAGTAGTATAGTCCCCTGGACTAGTGTAGGCACCGGGGAGCTGTTTTTT. Translating gives CASSIVPWTSVGTGELFF.

The chain is built from TRBV28 and TRBJ1-3, with TRBD1 as a possible D gene (6 bases). CDR3 length equals 14 residues. In germline, CDR1 is MDHEN, CDR2 SYDVKM. With 5 bases removed from V and 2 bases from J, the gap between germline ends came to 10 bases. In nucleotides, the CDR3 is TGTGCCAGCAGTGTAGGACAGCCTGGAAACACCATATATTTT. Translated, it gives CASSVGQPGNTIYF.

This clone has just one count. The chain carries TRBV28 and TRBJ2-6; D might be TRBD1 (6 bases). V was clipped by 6 bases and J by 0 bases, with 24 bases between them. The CDR3 is 20 residues long. CDR1 and CDR2 from the germline V gene are MDHEN and SYDVKM. This chain's CDR3 is CASSPRGATGVFSGANVLTF. DNA of the CDR3: TGTGCCAGCAGCCCTCGAGGGGCGACAGGAGTTTTCTCTGGGGCCAACGTCCTGACTTTC. The whole variable domain, remainder taken from reference TRBV28 and TRBJ2-6, is DVKVTQSSRYLVKRTGEKVFLECVQDMDHENMFWYRQDPGLGLRLIYFSYDVKMKEKGDIPEGYSVSREKKERFSLILESASTNQTSMYLCASSPRGATGVFSGANVLTFGAGSRLTVL.

CDR3 region: CASAGETQYF. CDR3 nucleotides: TGCGCCAGTGCGGGGGAGACCCAGTACTTC. The chain employs TRBV23-1 and TRBJ2-5, with D possibly matching TRBD2 (6 bases). TRBV23-1 is an open reading frame, and its role is uncertain. The CDR3 consists of 10 residues. Trimming removed 9 bases at V and 5 bases at J, with 7 bases between.

This chain uses TRBV5-8 with TRBJ1-2, with 7 bases that match TRBD1. Per the germline V gene, CDR1 is SGHTS and CDR2 is YDEGEE. The CDR3 spans 14 residues. Trimming took 4 bases from V and 3 from J; bases not matched to a gene: 6. CDR3 sequence (DNA): TGTGCCAGCAGCGAGGACAGGTGGGACTATGGCTACACCTTC. Amino acid sequence: CASSEDRWDYGYTF.

J is TRBJ1-1 and V is TRBV6-5, with a weak D call TRBD1 (6 bases). This CDR3 comprises 13 residues. Trimming took off 5 bases at V and 5 bases at J, with 12 bases between the two ends. Germline-derived CDR1 and CDR2 are MNHEY and SVGAGI. The CDR3 here is CASSTVGQTEAFF. Written as DNA, the CDR3 is TGTGCCAGCAGTACCGTCGGACAGACTGAAGCTTTCTTT.

The chain has TRBV5-4 and TRBJ2-3; 12 nucleotides line up with TRBD1. Germline V CDR1 and CDR2: SGHNT, YYREEE (reference sequence). The CDR3 is 15 amino acids. With 3 bases clipped from V and 6 bases from J, the junction kept 5 bases outside the gene matches. The CDR3 DNA reads as TGTGCCAGCAGCTGGGGACAGGGGGCAGGGGATACGCAGTATTTT. The encoded protein is CASSWGQGAGDTQYF. Supplemented by reference TRBV5-4 and TRBJ2-3, the full variable domain reads ETGVTQSPTHLIKTRGQQVTLRCSSQSGHNTVSWYQQALGQGPQFIFQYYREEENGRGNFPPRFSGLQFPNYSSELNVNALELDDSALYLCASSWGQGAGDTQYFGPGTRLTVL.

The CDR3 reads CATKAGPLSGELFF. DNA of the CDR3: TGTGCCACGAAGGCAGGGCCTCTGTCCGGGGAGCTGTTTTTT. The chain employs TRBV19 and TRBJ2-2, with D possibly being TRBD1 (5 bases). The CDR3 extends over 14 amino acids. The V gene's germline CDR1 is LNHDA and CDR2 SQIVND (reference sequence). The V end lost 10 bases, the J end lost 6 bases, and 18 bases lay between the germline ends.

This clone was seen only once. The V call is TRBV6-5, the J call TRBJ1-4; TRBD1 matches 7 bases. Germline CDR1 and CDR2: MNHEY and SVGAGI. This CDR3 has 11 residues. V lost 6 bases, J lost 10 bases, and 2 bases stayed unmatched. CDR3 in DNA: TGTGCCAGCAGGGGACAGCGAAAACTGTTTTTT. As protein: CASRGQRKLFF.

J is TRBJ2-7 and V is TRBV27; D is perhaps TRBD1 (6 bases). Germline-derived CDR1 and CDR2 are MNHEY and SMNVEV (reference sequence). Trimming took off 0 bases at V and 0 bases at J, with 12 bases between the two ends. This CDR3 is built from 16 residues. CDR3 DNA: TGTGCCAGCAGTTTATCGGGGGCTGACAACTCCTACGAGCAGTACTTC. It specifies CASSLSGADNSYEQYF.

V usage is TRBV28 and J usage is TRBJ1-1; D is possibly TRBD1 (6 bases). The CDR3 extends over 14 amino acids. V was pared by 6 bases and J by 2 bases, with 13 bases between. Germline V CDR1 and CDR2: MDHEN, SYDVKM. The CDR3 nucleotides are TGTGCCAGCAGCCACCGGACAGCTAACACTGAAGCTTTCTTT. Its translation: CASSHRTANTEAFF. Together with reference TRBV28 and TRBJ1-1, the CDR3 gives the full variable domain: DVKVTQSSRYLVKRTGEKVFLECVQDMDHENMFWYRQDPGLGLRLIYFSYDVKMKEKGDIPEGYSVSREKKERFSLILESASTNQTSMYLCASSHRTANTEAFFGQGTRLTVV.

The chain recombines TRBV11-3 with TRBJ2-5, with a weak D call TRBD2 (6 bases). The length of the CDR3 is 15 residues. In germline, CDR1 is SGHNT, CDR2 YENEEA. V gave up 4 bases and J gave up 5 bases, with 17 bases separating them. CDR3 bases: TGTGCCAGCAGCTACTCCGGGACTGGAAGGGAGACCCAGTACTTC. It translates to CASSYSGTGRETQYF.

This sequence joins TRBV19 and TRBJ2-7, with 7 positions matching TRBD1. This CDR3 comprises 15 residues. V was pared by 5 bases and J by 3 bases, with 10 bases of the junction left unmatched. The germline V gene has CDR1 LNHDA and CDR2 SQIVND (reference sequence). CDR3 nucleotide sequence: TGTGCCAGTAGTCCTGACAGGGAAACGATCTACGAGCAGTACTTC. Protein product: CASSPDRETIYEQYF.

V and J are TRBV11-3 and TRBJ2-1; the D gene is possibly TRBD1 (7 bases). V was clipped by 5 bases and J by 4 bases, with 15 bases between them. This CDR3 is 15 amino acids long. Germline V CDR1 and CDR2: SGHNT, YENEEA. The CDR3 here is CASSPGQGGYNEQFF. For the CDR3, the DNA is TGTGCCAGCAGCCCCGGGCAGGGGGGATACAATGAGCAGTTCTTC.

The chain carries TRBV10-3 and TRBJ2-6; TRBD2 aligns across 14 bases. Germline V gene lookup returns CDR1 ENHRY and CDR2 SYGVKD. The J segment lost 0 bases and the V segment lost 10 bases, leaving 11 bases of the junction unmatched. The CDR3 spans 19 residues. For the CDR3, the DNA is TGTGCCACCGGACTAGCGGGGGGAGGGGCCTACTCTGGGGCCAACGTCCTGACTTTC. Its protein product is CATGLAGGGAYSGANVLTF.